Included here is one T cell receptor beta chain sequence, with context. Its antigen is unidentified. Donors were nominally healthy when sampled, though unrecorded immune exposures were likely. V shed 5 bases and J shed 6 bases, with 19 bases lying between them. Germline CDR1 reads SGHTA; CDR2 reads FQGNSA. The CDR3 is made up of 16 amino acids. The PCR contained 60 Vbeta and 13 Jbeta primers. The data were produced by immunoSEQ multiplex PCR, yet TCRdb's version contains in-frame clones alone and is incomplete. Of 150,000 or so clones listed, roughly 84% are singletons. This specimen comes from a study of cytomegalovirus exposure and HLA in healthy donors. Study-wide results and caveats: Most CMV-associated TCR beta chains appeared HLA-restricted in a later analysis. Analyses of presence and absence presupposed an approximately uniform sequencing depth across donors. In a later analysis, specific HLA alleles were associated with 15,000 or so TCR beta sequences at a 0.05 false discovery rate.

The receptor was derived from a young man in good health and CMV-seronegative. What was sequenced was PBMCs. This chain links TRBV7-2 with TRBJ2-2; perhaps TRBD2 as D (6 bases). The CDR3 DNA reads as TGTGCCAGCAGCCCGACCCGCGGGGCGAGGCCCGGGGAGCTGTTTTTT. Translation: CASSPTRGARPGELFF.